The TCR beta chain described here comes from a study of blood T cell repertoires in COVID-19. Across the whole study: PBMCs, B-cell-depleted T cells, or T cells were the source of the cDNA or gDNA that made up the material.

Study processing details: By means of reference gene primer amplification, nucleated cell counts were estimated. Profiled with immunoSEQ multiplex PCR; TCRdb holds only in-frame clones, not every one. V, J and clone size derive from that table, while D and trimming were established from the DNA sequence. The data contain approximately 200,000 clones, just under 90% of them singletons. Germline lookup yields CDR1 MDHEN and CDR2 SYDVKM. V was pared by 5 bases and J by 4 bases, with 15 bases between. The CDR3 spans 15 residues. Two consecutive negative NP/OP PCR tests, clearance, or resolved symptoms defined Cohort 3 recovery.

Sequencing input: PBMCs or T cells enriched from blood (not recorded which). The chain joins TRBV28 to TRBJ1-5; D may be TRBD1 (5 bases). The source is a man aged 25-45 years who had recovered from COVID-19. The CDR3 spells CASSPPGGENQPQHF. The CDR3 nucleotides read TGTGCCAGCAGTCCCCCCGGGGGGGAGAATCAGCCCCAGCATTTT.